Listed here are 32 T cell receptor beta chains from one sample, sequenced in a study of T-cell memory formation after mild COVID-19. In TCRdb, the 5' RACE reads were re-called with MiXCR into one record per CDR3 protein. The sample includes more than 450,000 distinct CDR3 sequences, approximately 18% of them seen just once. The source material was PBMCs or a T cell subset sorted from them (not recorded which). These receptors were obtained from an adult woman who had mild COVID-19 (a few samples of this study predate the infection). Cell type and time point are not known.

This clonotype has just a few counts. The rearrangement links TRBV5-1 to TRBJ1-2; D call uncertain. The CDR3 is made up of 13 amino acids. V gave up 0 bases and J gave up 3 bases, with 6 bases separating them. The germline gives CDR1 SGHRS, CDR2 YFSETQ. The CDR3 sequence is CASSLAADYGYTF. CDR3 nucleotide sequence: TGCGCCAGCAGCTTGGCAGCGGACTATGGCTACACCTTC.

This clonotype has just a few counts. This chain uses TRBV3-1 with TRBJ1-1; D is ambiguous. Germline lookup yields CDR1 LGHDT and CDR2 YNNKEL (reference sequence). This CDR3 is built from 13 residues. V dropped 4 bases and J dropped 3 bases, with 9 bases sitting between them. CDR3 nucleotide sequence: TGTGCCAGCAGCCCCCGGACTTACACTGAAGCTTTCTTT. It encodes CASSPRTYTEAFF.

This sequence joins TRBV6-5 and TRBJ1-5; tentatively, D is TRBD1 (5 bases). The CDR3 contains 15 residues. Looked up from germline, CDR1 is MNHEY and CDR2 is SVGAGI. V dropped 6 bases and J dropped 1 base, with 13 bases sitting between them. The DNA of the CDR3 is TGTGCCAGCAGATCTCTGGGGGTCAGCAATCAGCCCCAGCATTTT. Protein sequence: CASRSLGVSNQPQHF.

The chain combines TRBV9 with TRBJ2-1; no reliable D call. CDR1 SGDLS and CDR2 YYNGEE come from the germline V gene. The CDR3 loop spans 15 amino acids. V lost 2 bases to trimming and J lost 1 base, with 10 bases between them. The CDR3 loop is CASSVESLSYNEQFF. The CDR3 DNA reads as TGTGCCAGCAGCGTGGAAAGTTTGTCCTACAATGAGCAGTTCTTC.

The V and J genes are TRBV7-2 and TRBJ2-5, with 10 bases aligning to TRBD2. Losses at the gene ends were 2 bases for V and 5 bases for J; bases not matched to a gene: 8. Germline V gene sequence: CDR1 SGHTA, CDR2 FQGNSA. This CDR3 has 16 residues. Written as DNA, the CDR3 is TGTGCCAGCAGCTTAACCCTAGCGGGAGTGAGTGAGACCCAGTACTTC. It is translated as CASSLTLAGVSETQYF.

This clonotype has just a few counts. This chain links TRBV7-6 with TRBJ2-3; no definite D call. The germline V gene has CDR1 SGHVS and CDR2 FNYEAQ. The V and J ends lost 4 bases and 3 bases respectively, with 8 bases between them. This CDR3 has 13 amino acids. CDR3 DNA: TGTGCCAGCAGCTACCTCAGGACAGATACGCAGTATTTT. It specifies CASSYLRTDTQYF.

There are a few counts of this clonotype. The V gene is TRBV5-1, the J gene TRBJ2-3; D unresolved. Germline CDR1 is SGHRS and CDR2 is YFSETQ. CDR3 length: 16 amino acids. V shed 0 bases and J shed 2 bases, with 13 bases lying between them. The CDR3 region is CASSLAVGTFTDTQYF. DNA for the CDR3: TGCGCCAGCAGCTTGGCGGTGGGAACCTTCACAGATACGCAGTATTTT.

This clonotype came up a few times. The rearrangement uses TRBV4-2 and TRBJ2-1; 7 positions agree with TRBD2. Germline V lookup: CDR1 LGHNA, CDR2 YNFKEQ. After removal of 0 bases from V and 4 bases from J, the junction contained 9 bases not matched to a gene. The CDR3 length is 17 residues. DNA of the CDR3: TGTGCCAGCAGCCAAGAGGGGGGACTACTCGAGTACAATGAGCAGTTCTTC. It encodes CASSQEGGLLEYNEQFF.

The chain combines TRBV7-2 with TRBJ2-3; D gene uncertain. Germline CDR1 and CDR2: SGHTA and FQGNSA. Trimming pared 5 bases from V and 11 bases from J, leaving 11 bases between. The CDR3 has 11 residues. CDR3 DNA: TGTGCCAGCAGCCTCGGGTCGGGGCAGTATTTT. This gives the protein CASSLGSGQYF. The whole variable domain, filled in from reference TRBV7-2 and TRBJ2-3, reads GAGVSQSPSNKVTEKGKDVELRCDPISGHTALYWYRQSLGQGLEFLIYFQGNSAPDKSGLPSDRFSAERTGGSVSTLTIQRTQQEDSAVYLCASSLGSGQYFGPGTRLTVL.

The chain is built from TRBV9 and TRBJ1-1, with 7 bases matching TRBD1. There are 15 residues in the CDR3. The V and J ends lost 2 bases and 0 bases, in that order; junction bases with no gene match: 4. CDR1 SGDLS and CDR2 YYNGEE come from the germline V gene. The CDR3 sequence: CASSVTGAMNTEAFF. In nucleotides, the CDR3 is TGTGCCAGCAGCGTCACAGGGGCCATGAACACTGAAGCTTTCTTT.

The genes are TRBV7-3 and TRBJ2-3; D gene ambiguous. Trimming removed 1 base from V and 6 bases from J, with 11 bases in between. The CDR3 has 14 residues. Germline CDR1 and CDR2: SGHTA and FQGTGA. Here the CDR3 DNA reads TGTGCCAGCAGCTTAAGTCCCCTGCTGGATACGCAGTATTTT. Translation gives CASSLSPLLDTQYF.

This clonotype was counted between two and nine times. The chain employs TRBV29-1 and TRBJ2-7; D tentatively fits TRBD1 or TRBD2 (5 bases each). V was trimmed by 2 bases and J by 2 bases, leaving 10 bases between them. Germline CDR1 is SQVTM and CDR2 is ANQGSEA. The CDR3 totals 13 residues. CDR3 loop: CSVEILGPYEQYF. The CDR3 DNA follows: TGCAGCGTTGAAATACTGGGACCCTACGAGCAGTACTTC.

This clonotype occurred a few times. The chain uses TRBV7-9 and TRBJ2-5; 7 bases match TRBD2. Per the germline V gene, CDR1 is SEHNR and CDR2 is FQNEAQ (reference sequence). The CDR3 has 17 amino acids. The J segment lost 1 base and the V segment lost 5 bases, leaving 13 bases of the junction unmatched. The CDR3 protein is CASSPAGLAAIQETQYF. CDR3 in DNA: TGTGCCAGCAGCCCAGCCGGGCTAGCGGCCATCCAAGAGACCCAGTACTTC.

In its sample, this clonotype was seen a few times. J is TRBJ1-6 and V is TRBV20-1; D is perhaps TRBD1 (5 bases). V shed 4 bases and J shed 5 bases, with 12 bases lying between them. This CDR3 comprises 14 residues. Looked up from germline, CDR1 is DFQATT and CDR2 is SNEGSKA (reference sequence). This CDR3 reads CSATRGLHNSPLHF. The CDR3 DNA is TGCAGTGCTACGAGGGGACTGCATAATTCACCCCTCCACTTT.

Only a few counts were recorded for this clonotype. The genes are TRBV5-1 and TRBJ2-5; D may be TRBD1 (5 bases). The CDR3 totals 13 residues. Per the germline V gene, CDR1 is SGHRS and CDR2 is YFSETQ. Trimming took off 2 bases at V and 1 base at J, with 6 bases between the two ends. The CDR3 region has the DNA TGCGCCAGCAGCTTTACAGGCCAAGAGACCCAGTACTTC. Translation: CASSFTGQETQYF.

Only a few counts were recorded for this clonotype. The chain recombines TRBV19 with TRBJ1-2, with a weak D call TRBD1 (6 bases). From germline, CDR1 is LNHDA and CDR2 SQIVND (reference sequence). Trimming cost V 6 bases and J 3 bases, with 17 bases left between them. CDR3 size: 15 residues. DNA of the CDR3: TGTGCCAGTAGACCTAGACAGGAGATTTACTATGGCTACACCTTC. This sequence encodes CASRPRQEIYYGYTF.

The chain uses TRBV9 and TRBJ2-1, with 8 bases lining up with TRBD2. In germline, CDR1 is SGDLS, CDR2 YYNGEE. The V segment lost 0 bases and the J segment 8 bases; nucleotides outside the gene matches: 10. This CDR3 comprises 16 residues. The CDR3 loop is CASSVAVSGASDEQFF. The CDR3 coding sequence is TGTGCCAGCAGCGTAGCGGTTAGCGGGGCATCCGATGAGCAGTTCTTC.

This sequence joins TRBV7-7 and TRBJ2-5; 9 nucleotides agree with TRBD1. The CDR3 totals 16 residues. Losses at the gene ends were 2 bases for V and 4 bases for J; bases not matched to a gene: 8. Germline CDR1 SSHAT, CDR2 FNYEAQ (reference sequence). The CDR3 region is CASSLFGQGYGETQYF. The CDR3 DNA reads as TGTGCCAGCAGCTTATTTGGACAGGGGTATGGAGAGACCCAGTACTTC.

This rearrangement joins TRBV7-9 to TRBJ2-7; 8 nucleotides align to TRBD2. The V and J ends lost 8 bases and 6 bases, in that order; junction bases with no gene match: 6. From germline, CDR1 is SEHNR and CDR2 FQNEAQ (reference sequence). This CDR3 region has 12 residues. This CDR3 reads CASSEREIEQYF. As DNA, the CDR3 is TGTGCCAGCTCGGAGCGGGAGATCGAGCAGTACTTC.

This clonotype has just a few counts. The chain is built from TRBV18 and TRBJ2-7; 7 nucleotides match TRBD1. The CDR3 is made up of 12 amino acids. With 3 bases clipped from V and 5 bases from J, the junction kept 1 base outside the gene matches. Germline V lookup: CDR1 KGHSH, CDR2 LQKENI. DNA for the CDR3: TGTGCCAGCTCACCGACAGGGCACGAGCAGTACTTC. Translated: CASSPTGHEQYF. Supplemented by reference TRBV18 and TRBJ2-7, the full variable domain reads NAGVMQNPRHLVRRRGQEARLRCSPMKGHSHVYWYRQLPEEGLKFMVYLQKENIIDESGMPKERFSAEFPKEGPSILRIQQVVRGDSAAYFCASSPTGHEQYFGPGTRLTVT.

This chain connects TRBV5-1 to TRBJ1-2, with D possibly matching TRBD1 (5 bases). The CDR3 covers 15 residues. Trimming removed 2 bases from V and 5 bases from J, with 16 bases in between. The V gene's germline CDR1 is SGHRS and CDR2 YFSETQ. DNA for the CDR3: TGCGCCAGCAGCTTAGAGGGGACTCTCGGGTATGGCTACACCTTC. Its protein product is CASSLEGTLGYGYTF.

CDR3 amino acids: CSVEWGGRARETQYF. CDR3 sequence (DNA): TGCAGCGTTGAATGGGGCGGGAGAGCACGTGAGACCCAGTACTTC. The chain recombines TRBV29-1 with TRBJ2-5; TRBD2 matches 7 bases. V gave up 2 bases and J gave up 5 bases; unmatched junction bases: 11. Germline loops: CDR1 SQVTM, CDR2 ANQGSEA. The CDR3 is 15 residues long.

V and J are TRBV9 and TRBJ2-3; the D gene is possibly TRBD1 (5 bases). The V gene's germline CDR1 is SGDLS and CDR2 YYNGEE. Deletions cut 2 bases from V and 0 bases from J, with 10 bases between. This CDR3 spans 15 amino acids. The DNA for the CDR3 is TGTGCCAGCAGCGTGGGGCCTGGTAGCACAGATACGCAGTATTTT. This sequence encodes CASSVGPGSTDTQYF.

This clonotype came up a few times. The CDR3 is CASSEAGGPPNEQFF. The DNA for the CDR3 is TGTGCCAGCAGTGAAGCGGGGGGCCCCCCCAATGAGCAGTTCTTC. The chain joins TRBV2 to TRBJ2-1; the D call may be TRBD1 or TRBD2 (6 bases each). Germline V gene sequence: CDR1 SNHLY, CDR2 FYNNEI. Trimming pared 0 bases from V and 6 bases from J, leaving 12 bases between. There are 15 residues in the CDR3.

This clonotype occurred a few times. This chain uses TRBV20-1 with TRBJ2-5; 9 positions match TRBD2. Germline lookup yields CDR1 DFQATT and CDR2 SNEGSKA (reference sequence). V was clipped by 3 bases and J by 5 bases; unmatched bases: 4. This CDR3 is built from 13 residues. The CDR3 loop reads CSASGREGETQYF. CDR3 nucleotide sequence: TGCAGTGCTAGTGGGCGGGAGGGGGAGACCCAGTACTTC.

The sample holds a few counts of this clonotype. The chain uses TRBV18 and TRBJ1-1; D gene ambiguous. V was shortened by 5 bases and J by 0 bases, with 7 bases between the two germline ends. Per the germline V gene, CDR1 is KGHSH and CDR2 is LQKENI. The CDR3 consists of 13 residues. The CDR3 protein is CASSSAVNTEAFF. The CDR3 nucleotides read TGTGCCAGCTCATCCGCGGTGAACACTGAAGCTTTCTTT. The whole variable domain, filled in from reference TRBV18 and TRBJ1-1, reads NAGVMQNPRHLVRRRGQEARLRCSPMKGHSHVYWYRQLPEEGLKFMVYLQKENIIDESGMPKERFSAEFPKEGPSILRIQQVVRGDSAAYFCASSSAVNTEAFFGQGTRLTVV.

This clonotype was found a few times. The chain recombines TRBV18 with TRBJ2-1, with D possibly TRBD2 on 5 matching bases. With 1 base removed from V and 2 bases from J, the gap between germline ends came to 15 bases. Germline-derived CDR1 and CDR2 are KGHSH and LQKENI. The CDR3 is 17 residues long. CDR3 coding DNA: TGTGCCAGCTCACCACGAGGCCCGGGAATAGCCTACAATGAGCAGTTCTTC. Encoded protein: CASSPRGPGIAYNEQFF. Variable domain in full (rest from reference TRBV18 and TRBJ2-1): NAGVMQNPRHLVRRRGQEARLRCSPMKGHSHVYWYRQLPEEGLKFMVYLQKENIIDESGMPKERFSAEFPKEGPSILRIQQVVRGDSAAYFCASSPRGPGIAYNEQFFGPGTRLTVL.

The chain is built from TRBV7-2 and TRBJ1-1; no reliable D call. With 5 bases removed from V and 2 bases from J, the gap between germline ends came to 15 bases. This CDR3 is 15 amino acids long. Germline-derived CDR1 and CDR2 are SGHTA and FQGNSA. As DNA, the CDR3 is TGTGCCAGCAGCACCCTTCAGATGGGCAACACTGAAGCTTTCTTT. Translating gives CASSTLQMGNTEAFF. Combining the CDR3 with reference TRBV7-2 and TRBJ1-1 gives the whole variable domain GAGVSQSPSNKVTEKGKDVELRCDPISGHTALYWYRQSLGQGLEFLIYFQGNSAPDKSGLPSDRFSAERTGGSVSTLTIQRTQQEDSAVYLCASSTLQMGNTEAFFGQGTRLTVV.

V and J are TRBV7-8 and TRBJ2-3; TRBD2 matches 10 bases. V lost 3 bases and J lost 0; bases outside the gene matches: 3. Germline V gene sequence: CDR1 SGHVS, CDR2 FQNEAQ. The length of the CDR3 is 16 residues. The CDR3 DNA reads TGTGCCAGCAGCTTTGCGACTAGCGGGAGCACAGATACGCAGTATTTT. This codes for CASSFATSGSTDTQYF.

The table lists this clonotype with a few counts. The V call is TRBV20-1, the J call TRBJ2-7; weak D call: TRBD1 (5 bases). Trimming stripped 3 bases from V and 3 bases from J, with 12 bases between. The CDR3 spans 13 residues. Germline assignment: CDR1 DFQATT and CDR2 SNEGSKA (reference sequence). In DNA, the CDR3 is TGCAGTGCTAGCGACAGCACATACTACGAGCAGTACTTC. Encoded protein: CSASDSTYYEQYF.

The V and J genes are TRBV2 and TRBJ1-3; tentative D call: TRBD1 (6 bases). Germline V gene data show CDR1 as SNHLY and CDR2 as FYNNEI. V shed 1 base and J shed 0 bases, with 10 bases lying between them. CDR3 length: 16 residues. The CDR3 DNA follows: TGTGCCAGCAGTGAAGGTACAGGGAACTCTGGAAACACCATATATTTT. This sequence encodes CASSEGTGNSGNTIYF.

In the case of this clonotype: Without the conserved terminal phenylalanine or tryptophan, this CDR3 likely stems from a read error. No DNA is shown, since the ends of the CDR3 on it are uncertain; the CDR3 is the one TCRdb lists. This rearrangement joins TRBV5-1 to TRBJ1-5. Both ends counted, the CDR3 spans 8 residues. CDR1 and CDR2 from the germline V gene are SGHRS and YFSETQ. This chain's CDR3 is CASTLRTP.